Following are 28 T cell receptor beta chains from one sample sequenced in a study of shared clonotypes between healthy human individuals. TCRdb keeps only in-frame clones here, not all; method: immunoSEQ multiplex PCR. The table includes about 1.1 million clones, approximately 80% detected once. The sequenced sample was memory CD4+ T cells from PBMCs. Subset of the sample: CD45RA-negative fraction. The receptors come from a man between 18 and 29 years old in good health. Some clones in this sample may be carry-over from other donors' samples.

V gene TRBV7-2 combines with J gene TRBJ1-3, with 12 bases aligning to TRBD1. The V gene end was trimmed by 4 bases and the J gene end by 3 bases; junction bases not matched to a gene: 7. The V gene's germline CDR1 is SGHTA and CDR2 FQGNSA. The length of the CDR3 is 17 residues. CDR3 coding DNA: TGTGCCAGCAGCTATACGGGACAGGGGGCGCGTGGAAACACCATATATTTT. It encodes CASSYTGQGARGNTIYF.

A few counts support this clone. The genes are TRBV29-1 and TRBJ1-6, with no clear D. This CDR3 spans 12 amino acids. Germline values: CDR1 SQVTM, CDR2 ANQGSEA. V lost 7 bases and J lost 8, with 12 bases in between. Here the CDR3 reads CSASSGDSPLHF. In DNA, the CDR3 is TGCAGCGCCTCAAGCGGGGATTCACCCCTCCACTTT.

CDR3 sequence: CASIRGRGDNEQFF. The CDR3 DNA reads as TGTGCCAGTATCCGCGGGAGAGGGGACAATGAGCAGTTCTTC. The V call is TRBV19, the J call TRBJ2-1; 7 bases are shared with TRBD2. The CDR3 extends over 14 amino acids. V shed 7 bases and J 5 bases; nucleotides not matched to a gene: 8. From germline, CDR1 is LNHDA and CDR2 SQIVND (reference sequence). The full variable domain, its missing parts supplied by reference TRBV19 and TRBJ2-1, is DGGITQSPKYLFRKEGQNVTLSCEQNLNHDAMYWYRQDPGQGLRLIYYSQIVNDFQKGDIAEGYSVSREKKESFPLTVTSAQKNPTAFYLCASIRGRGDNEQFFGPGTRLTVL.

J is TRBJ2-7 and V is TRBV4-2, with 9 bases identical to TRBD2. Per germline, CDR1 LGHNA and CDR2 YNFKEQ. J gave up 0 bases and V 4 bases, and 4 bases lay outside the gene matches. This CDR3 comprises 15 residues. The CDR3 region has the DNA TGTGCCAGCAGCCGTAGCGGGAGCTACTCCTACGAGCAGTACTTC. Amino acids: CASSRSGSYSYEQYF.

CDR3 nucleotide sequence: TGTGCCAGCTTGGCACTAGCTCATGGGGAGACCCAGTACTTC. It translates to CASLALAHGETQYF. The chain combines TRBV7-9 with TRBJ2-5, with D possibly being TRBD2 (6 bases). The CDR3 runs 14 residues. From germline, CDR1 is SEHNR and CDR2 FQNEAQ (reference sequence). Trimming pared 8 bases from V and 5 bases from J, leaving 18 bases between.

This rearrangement joins TRBV5-1 to TRBJ2-7; 7 positions match TRBD1. The germline V gene has CDR1 SGHRS and CDR2 YFSETQ. The junction had 4 bases not matched to a gene; V was cut back by 4 bases and J by 0 bases. CDR3 length equals 14 residues. CDR3 nucleotide sequence: TGCGCCAGCAGCCATACAGGGGTCTCCTACGAGCAGTACTTC. This codes for CASSHTGVSYEQYF.

This clone has a handful of counts. V is TRBV6-1 and J is TRBJ2-4; D gene unclear. CDR1 is MNHNS, CDR2 SASEGT, per germline. The CDR3 is 13 amino acids. Trimming cost V 8 bases and J 9 bases, with 17 bases left between them. DNA of the CDR3: TGTGCCAGCCGGATTACCTTTTTAAGCATTCAGTACTTC. Translation: CASRITFLSIQYF.

The CDR3 loop is CASSVEWSTDTQYF. Written as DNA, the CDR3 is TGTGCCAGCAGCGTGGAATGGAGCACAGATACGCAGTATTTT. The rearrangement links TRBV7-2 to TRBJ2-3; D ambiguous. The CDR3 spans 14 residues. V dropped 5 bases and J dropped 0 bases, with 9 bases sitting between them. Germline V CDR1 and CDR2: SGHTA, FQGNSA.

Here the CDR3 reads CATSSRRESGYTF. The CDR3 nucleotides are TGTGCCACCAGCAGTAGGAGGGAGAGTGGCTACACCTTC. The V gene is TRBV15, the J gene TRBJ1-2; D gene ambiguous. In germline, CDR1 is LNHNV, CDR2 YYDKDF (reference sequence). V was shortened by 3 bases and J by 7 bases, with 12 bases between the two germline ends. The CDR3 loop spans 13 amino acids.

The chain has TRBV2 and TRBJ1-4; 7 nucleotides agree with TRBD1. V shed 4 bases and J 3 bases; nucleotides not matched to a gene: 5. In germline, CDR1 is SNHLY, CDR2 FYNNEI. The CDR3 runs 15 residues. CDR3 sequence: CASSGTGRANEKLFF. The CDR3 coding sequence is TGTGCCAGCAGTGGGACAGGCCGGGCTAATGAAAAACTGTTTTTT.

This clone came up once. V is TRBV5-1 and J is TRBJ2-2, with D tentatively TRBD1 or TRBD2 (5 bases each). The V gene lost 2 bases and the J gene lost 1 base, with 12 bases spanning the gap. This CDR3 has 16 residues. Germline V gene lookup returns CDR1 SGHRS and CDR2 YFSETQ. The CDR3 reads CASSFFGGVNTGELFF. The CDR3 nucleotides read TGCGCCAGCAGCTTCTTTGGGGGAGTGAACACCGGGGAGCTGTTTTTT.

The chain is built from TRBV5-1 and TRBJ1-2; 8 nucleotides align to TRBD1. Unmatched junction bases numbered 2, after V lost 1 base and J lost 6 bases. The CDR3 runs to 13 residues. Per germline, CDR1 SGHRS and CDR2 YFSETQ. This CDR3 is CASSLLTGDGYTF. CDR3 sequence (DNA): TGCGCCAGCAGCTTGTTGACAGGGGATGGCTACACCTTC.

The chain is built from TRBV30 and TRBJ2-7; D perhaps matches TRBD1 (6 bases). The CDR3 totals 12 residues. The V and J ends lost 1 base and 2 bases respectively, with 6 bases between them. Germline lookup yields CDR1 GTSNPN and CDR2 SVGIG (reference sequence). In nucleotides, the CDR3 is TGTGCCTGGAGTGGGACAGCCTACGAGCAGTACTTC. It specifies CAWSGTAYEQYF.

This chain connects TRBV6-1 to TRBJ2-7, with 7 bases fitting TRBD1. This CDR3 has 12 amino acids. Germline-derived CDR1 and CDR2 are MNHNS and SASEGT. V shed 9 bases and J 2 bases; nucleotides not matched to a gene: 4. The CDR3 nucleotides read TGTGCCAGTATGCAGGGGGCCTACGAGCAGTACTTC. This translates into CASMQGAYEQYF.

The chain combines TRBV4-1 with TRBJ1-5, with D maybe TRBD1 (5 bases). Trimming pared 3 bases from V and 4 bases from J, leaving 7 bases between. The CDR3 covers 13 residues. In germline, CDR1 is MGHRA, CDR2 YSYEKL. The CDR3 DNA reads as TGCGCCAGCAGCCAGACAGTTAATCAGCCCCAGCATTTT. This gives the protein CASSQTVNQPQHF.

This clone appeared once. This chain joins TRBV28 and TRBJ2-5, with a tentative D call TRBD2 (5 bases). The end of the DNA fits TRBJ2-7 better, so the J call may be wrong. The CDR3 has 14 amino acids. The germline gives CDR1 MDHEN, CDR2 SYDVKM. CDR3 bases: TGTGCCAGCAGTTTAGCCGGACTGACCTACGAGCAGTACTTC. It translates to CASSLAGLTYEQYF.

The chain recombines TRBV29-1 with TRBJ2-2, with TRBD1 as a possible D gene (5 bases). CDR3 size: 16 residues. Trimming took off 0 bases at V and 3 bases at J, with 14 bases between the two ends. Looked up from germline, CDR1 is SQVTM and CDR2 is ANQGSEA. This CDR3 is CSVEDRARADTGELFF. The CDR3 DNA follows: TGCAGCGTTGAAGATCGTGCCAGGGCGGACACCGGGGAGCTGTTTTTT.

The gene calls are TRBV30 and TRBJ1-1, with D perhaps matching TRBD1 (5 bases). CDR1 is GTSNPN, CDR2 SVGIG, per germline (reference sequence). The V end was cut by 2 bases, the J end by 1 base, with 11 bases between. CDR3 length: 14 amino acids. DNA of the CDR3: TGTGCCTGGAGTTTTTGGGGCGGGAACACTGAAGCTTTCTTT. It codes for CAWSFWGGNTEAFF. Full variable domain (missing parts from reference TRBV30 and TRBJ1-1): SQTIHQWPATLVQPVGSPLSLECTVEGTSNPNLYWYRQAAGRGLQLLFYSVGIGQISSEVPQNLSASRPQDRQFILSSKKLLLSDSGFYLCAWSFWGGNTEAFFGQGTRLTVV.

The chain couples TRBV29-1 to TRBJ1-1; 9 nucleotides align to TRBD1. Per the germline V gene, CDR1 is SQVTM and CDR2 is ANQGSEA. This CDR3 has 14 residues. In DNA, the CDR3 is TGCAGTGGGGACAGGGCGACGGGGAACACTGAAGCTTTCTTT. It translates to CSGDRATGNTEAFF.

The rearrangement links TRBV5-8 to TRBJ2-5; weak D call: TRBD2 (5 bases). V was trimmed by 5 bases and J by 5 bases, leaving 13 bases between them. CDR1 and CDR2 (germline): SGHTS, YDEGEE. The CDR3 totals 13 residues. The CDR3 protein is CASRIFGGETQYF. CDR3 DNA sequence: TGTGCCAGCAGAATATTCGGCGGGGAGACCCAGTACTTC.

The rearrangement links TRBV30 to TRBJ1-2; D may be TRBD1 (5 bases). The CDR3 is 12 amino acids. V shed 2 bases and J shed 4 bases, with 8 bases lying between them. Per germline, CDR1 GTSNPN and CDR2 SVGIG (reference sequence). As DNA, the CDR3 is TGTGCCTGGAGTCGGGACGCCTATGGCTACACCTTC. It encodes CAWSRDAYGYTF. Full variable domain (missing parts from reference TRBV30 and TRBJ1-2): SQTIHQWPATLVQPVGSPLSLECTVEGTSNPNLYWYRQAAGRGLQLLFYSVGIGQISSEVPQNLSASRPQDRQFILSSKKLLLSDSGFYLCAWSRDAYGYTFGSGTRLTVV.

CDR3 residues: CASSGSNGYTF. As DNA, the CDR3 is TGTGCCAGCAGTGGCAGTAATGGCTACACCTTC. V gene TRBV2 combines with J gene TRBJ1-2, with unresolved D. The CDR3 is 11 residues long. Trimming cost V 4 bases and J 6 bases, with 6 bases left between them. Germline values: CDR1 SNHLY, CDR2 FYNNEI. The complete variable domain, with remaining parts taken from reference TRBV2 and TRBJ1-2, reads EPEVTQTPSHQVTQMGQEVILRCVPISNHLYFYWYRQILGQKVEFLVSFYNNEISEKSEIFDDQFSVERPDGSNFTLKIRSTKLEDSAMYFCASSGSNGYTFGSGTRLTVV.

V and J are TRBV21-1 and TRBJ1-1. TRBV21-1 is listed as a pseudogene. The CDR3 covers 13 residues. CDR3 loop: CASSGGGNTEAFF. Written as DNA, the CDR3 is TGTGCCAGCAGCGGGGGGGGCAACACTGAAGCTTTCTTT.

The genes are TRBV7-9 and TRBJ1-4; the D gene is possibly TRBD1 (5 bases). The V and J ends lost 5 bases and 1 base respectively, with 11 bases between them. Looked up from germline, CDR1 is SEHNR and CDR2 is FQNEAQ (reference sequence). The CDR3 has 15 residues. DNA of the CDR3: TGTGCCAGCAGCCCCACGGGGGTAACTAATGAAAAACTGTTTTTT. Translated, it gives CASSPTGVTNEKLFF.

This chain uses TRBV2 with TRBJ1-3; D unclear. The CDR3 extends over 15 amino acids. The V end lost 6 bases, the J end lost 0 bases, and 12 bases lay between the germline ends. Germline V gives CDR1 SNHLY, CDR2 FYNNEI. The CDR3 protein is CASSENRLSGNTIYF. The CDR3 nucleotides are TGTGCCAGCAGCGAAAACAGACTCTCTGGAAACACCATATATTTT.

This rearrangement joins TRBV7-6 to TRBJ2-7; no clear D. The germline CDR1 and CDR2 sequences are SGHVS and FNYEAQ. The V end lost 4 bases, the J end lost 2 bases, and 12 bases lay between the germline ends. The CDR3 contains 14 residues. The CDR3 DNA reads TGTGCCAGCAGCTCAATGGACGCTACCTACGAGCAGTACTTC. Protein sequence: CASSSMDATYEQYF.

V is TRBV30 and J is TRBJ2-5; 8 bases match TRBD2. V shed 2 bases, J shed 4 bases, and the junction held 3 bases outside the gene matches. Germline values: CDR1 GTSNPN, CDR2 SVGIG (reference sequence). The CDR3 runs 13 residues. CDR3 protein: CAWSKLAVETQYF. For the CDR3, the DNA is TGTGCCTGGAGTAAACTAGCGGTAGAGACCCAGTACTTC.

This clone has a single count. This chain connects TRBV5-1 to TRBJ2-7, with 8 bases fitting TRBD1. The V segment lost 4 bases and the J segment 3 bases; nucleotides outside the gene matches: 6. The germline CDR1 and CDR2 sequences are SGHRS and YFSETQ. CDR3 length: 14 amino acids. CDR3 sequence: CASSQTGVNYEQYF. As DNA, the CDR3 is TGCGCCAGCAGCCAGACAGGGGTTAACTACGAGCAGTACTTC.